This T cell receptor (beta chain) derives from a study of blood T cell repertoires in COVID-19. Study at large: Both acute and convalescent COVID-19 samples were obtained from the United States, Italy and Spain. Nucleic acid was either cDNA or gDNA, and it came from T cells, B-cell-depleted T cells, or PBMCs.

Per the authors' pipeline: It was from reference gene primer amplification that nucleated cell counts were estimated. Method: immunoSEQ multiplex PCR; TCRdb's copy keeps in-frame clones and lacks some. V and J calls and clone size come straight from that table; D and trimming were deduced from the DNA. The table records approximately 150,000 clones, around 89% of them present only once. The V gene end was trimmed by 1 base and the J gene end by 13 bases; junction bases not matched to a gene: 10. This CDR3 comprises 14 residues. Germline-derived CDR1 and CDR2 are MDHEN and SYDVKM. The receptor was isolated from a woman in her fifties or sixties with active COVID-19. Sequencing was performed on peripheral blood. The chain combines TRBV28 with TRBJ1-1; 9 bases agree with TRBD1. The CDR3: CASSLLDRGKDGFF. DNA for the CDR3: TGTGCCAGCAGTTTATTAGACAGGGGGAAGGATGGTTTCTTT. Filled out from reference TRBV28 and TRBJ1-1, the complete variable domain reads DVKVTQSSRYLVKRTGEKVFLECVQDMDHENMFWYRQDPGLGLRLIYFSYDVKMKEKGDIPEGYSVSREKKERFSLILESASTNQTSMYLCASSLLDRGKDGFFGQGTRLTVV.